A selection of T cell receptor beta chains follows, all from one sample in a study of T cells in Graves' hyperthyroidism and ophthalmopathy. TCRdb re-called the multiplex PCR reads with MiXCR, one entry per CDR3 protein. This table has hundreds of thousands of distinct CDR3 sequences, approximately 14% appearing once. Sequencing was performed on blood. These receptors were taken from a young woman with Graves' hyperthyroidism that later progressed to Graves' ophthalmopathy. CDR3s include the opening cysteine and the closing phenylalanine or tryptophan. A D gene is named only where the DNA matches it firmly. Part of the rows lack a size; the others show once, few, many or a class for expanded clones.

D gene,clone size,J gene,CDR3 length,V gene,CDR3 protein,CDR3 DNA
.,.,TRBJ2-5,14,TRBV28,CASSNQGAQETQYF,TGTGCCAGCAGTAACCAGGGCGCCCAAGAGACCCAGTACTTC
TRBD2,.,TRBJ2-7,19,TRBV18,CASSPQFFETSGSNYEQYF,TGTGCCAGCTCACCACAGTTTTTTGAGACTAGCGGGAGTAACTACGAGCAGTACTTC
.,.,TRBJ1-2,14,TRBV20-1,CSAARQEANYGYTF,TGCAGTGCGGCGAGACAGGAAGCTAACTATGGCTACACCTTC
TRBD2,many,TRBJ2-1,15,TRBV20-1,CSARAGTSGYNEQFF,TGCAGTGCTAGGGCCGGGACTAGCGGTTACAATGAGCAGTTCTTC
.,many,TRBJ2-3,13,TRBV14,CASSRRGSDTQYF,TGTGCCAGCAGCCGACGGGGGTCGGATACGCAGTATTTT
.,many,TRBJ2-2,16,TRBV28,CASSFLKQGNTGELFF,TGTGCCAGCAGTTTCCTCAAGCAGGGCAACACCGGGGAGCTGTTTTTT
.,many,TRBJ1-1,15,TRBV9,CASSVVSGMNTEAFF,TGTGCCAGCAGCGTAGTTTCAGGCATGAACACTGAAGCTTTCTTT
TRBD1,few,TRBJ1-2,16,TRBV5-1,CASSSGTGASRYGYTF,TGCGCCAGCAGCTCCGGGACAGGGGCGTCCCGGTATGGCTACACCTTC
.,few,TRBJ2-1,14,TRBV20-1,CSARGSGRHNEQFF,TGCAGTGCTAGAGGGAGCGGTCGACACAATGAGCAGTTCTTC
TRBD2,many,TRBJ2-1,16,TRBV3-1,CASSQDPPLAGGPQFF,TGTGCCAGCAGCCAAGATCCTCCACTAGCGGGAGGGCCCCAGTTCTTC
.,many,TRBJ1-1,16,TRBV29-1,CSVESTTGPLGPEAFF,TGCAGCGTTGAATCTACGACGGGACCACTCGGCCCTGAAGCTTTCTTT
.,many,TRBJ1-1,14,TRBV11-1,CASSPRQDDTEAFF,TGTGCCAGCAGCCCAAGACAGGACGACACTGAAGCTTTCTTT
TRBD1,many,TRBJ1-1,14,TRBV11-3,CASSRQGPNTEAFF,TGTGCCAGCAGTCGACAGGGCCCGAACACTGAAGCTTTCTTT
.,many,TRBJ2-1,15,TRBV11-3,CASSLEDGSYNEQFF,TGTGCCAGCAGCTTAGAGGACGGCTCCTACAATGAGCAGTTCTTC
.,many,TRBJ1-2,14,TRBV28,CASNLPGGNYGYTF,TGTGCCAGCAACCTCCCGGGGGGGAACTATGGCTACACCTTC
TRBD2,few,TRBJ2-1,17,TRBV24-1,CAISDSGTGTSYNEQFF,TGTGCCATCAGTGATTCCGGAACCGGGACTAGCTACAATGAGCAGTTCTTC
.,few,TRBJ2-7,15,TRBV7-9,CASTSEAGQGPEQYF,TGTGCCAGCACCTCCGAGGCTGGGCAGGGCCCCGAGCAGTACTTC
TRBD1,many,TRBJ1-1,15,TRBV18,CASSPMDRGGTEAFF,TGTGCCAGCTCACCGATGGACAGGGGAGGCACTGAAGCTTTCTTT
TRBD1,many,TRBJ2-1,17,TRBV12-3/TRBV12-4,CASSGVGTDRGYNEQFF,TGTGCCAGCAGTGGGGTTGGGACGGACAGGGGATACAATGAGCAGTTCTTC
.,many,TRBJ1-1,15,TRBV3-1,CASSQDPGEGTEAFF,TGTGCCAGCAGCCAAGACCCCGGGGAAGGCACTGAAGCTTTCTTT
TRBD2,few,TRBJ2-1,16,TRBV7-9,CASSLTASGFYNEQFF,TGTGCCAGCAGTCTCACGGCTAGCGGGTTCTACAATGAGCAGTTCTTC
TRBD1,.,TRBJ2-1,15,TRBV6-1,CASSSGTGGMDEQFF,TGTGCCAGCAGTTCCGGGACAGGGGGGATGGATGAGCAGTTCTTC
.,few,TRBJ2-7,12,TRBV20-1,CSASDETYEQYF,TGCAGTGCCTCTGACGAGACCTACGAGCAGTACTTC
.,many,TRBJ2-1,13,TRBV7-2,CASSSAPANEQFF,TGTGCCAGCAGCTCGGCCCCAGCCAATGAGCAGTTCTTC
.,.,TRBJ1-5,14,TRBV27,CASSQNRVGQPQHF,TGTGCCAGCAGCCAAAACCGGGTGGGGCAGCCCCAGCATTTT
.,.,TRBJ1-4,14,TRBV6-1,CASRVRGVNEKLFF,TGTGCCAGCAGAGTCCGGGGCGTTAATGAAAAACTGTTTTTT
.,few,TRBJ2-1,15,TRBV19,CASSFSPGEANEQFF,TGTGCCAGTAGTTTCTCTCCGGGAGAGGCCAATGAGCAGTTCTTC
.,.,TRBJ2-3,17,TRBV12-5,CASGLTSGDPSTDTQYF,TGTGCTAGTGGTTTGACTTCAGGCGATCCTAGCACAGATACGCAGTATTTT
.,many,TRBJ2-7,16,TRBV20-1,CSAREAGVGQGGEQYF,TGCAGTGCTAGAGAAGCGGGGGTGGGACAGGGAGGCGAGCAGTACTTC
.,many,TRBJ2-5,13,TRBV6-2/TRBV6-3,CASSWSTPLTPYF,TGTGCCAGCAGTTGGTCGACTCCACTGACACCGTACTTC
.,many,TRBJ1-1,16,TRBV19,CASSIPANNVNTEAFF,TGTGCCAGTAGTATACCAGCAAACAACGTCAACACTGAAGCTTTCTTT